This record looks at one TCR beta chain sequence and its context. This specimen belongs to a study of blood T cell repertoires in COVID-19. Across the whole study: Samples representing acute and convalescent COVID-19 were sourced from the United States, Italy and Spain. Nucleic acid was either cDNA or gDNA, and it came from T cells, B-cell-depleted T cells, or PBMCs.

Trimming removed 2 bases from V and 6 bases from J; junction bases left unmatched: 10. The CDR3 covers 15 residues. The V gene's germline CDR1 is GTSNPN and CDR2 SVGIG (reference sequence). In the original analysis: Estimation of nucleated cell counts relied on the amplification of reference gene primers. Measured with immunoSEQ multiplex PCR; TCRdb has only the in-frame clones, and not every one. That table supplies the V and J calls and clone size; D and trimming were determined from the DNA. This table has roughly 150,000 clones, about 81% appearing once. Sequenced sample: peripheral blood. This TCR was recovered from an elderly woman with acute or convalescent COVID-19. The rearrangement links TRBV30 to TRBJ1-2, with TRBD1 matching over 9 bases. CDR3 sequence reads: CAWSSIGTGLNGYTF. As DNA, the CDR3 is TGTGCCTGGAGTTCCATCGGGACAGGGTTAAATGGCTACACCTTC.